This record concerns one T cell receptor beta chain sequence. CDR1 and CDR2 (germline): SGHRS, YFSETQ. CDR3 length equals 15 residues. With 4 bases removed from V and 1 base from J, the gap between germline ends came to 12 bases. Assay used: immunoSEQ multiplex PCR; TCRdb lists only in-frame clones, some missing. This sample yields over 25,000 clones, of which 80% to 95% are seen a single time; more than 0.8% belongs to the top ten. The record originates from a study of blood T cell repertoires in COVID-19. Turning to the study itself: Whether acute or convalescent, the COVID-19 samples came from the United States, Italy and Spain. PBMCs, B-cell-depleted T cells, or T cells provided the cDNA or gDNA that made up the material.

Sequenced sample: peripheral blood. The TCR was taken from a man in his sixties or seventies with active or convalescent COVID-19. The chain is built from TRBV5-1 and TRBJ2-1, with TRBD2 as a possible D gene (6 bases). CDR3 sequence: CASSPGLSSYNEQFF. The CDR3 region has the DNA TGCGCCAGCAGCCCGGGACTGTCGTCCTACAATGAGCAGTTCTTC.